One sample yielded the 8 T cell receptor beta chains listed below, sequenced in a study of cytomegalovirus exposure and HLA in healthy donors. Primers included in the PCR were 60 Vbeta and 13 Jbeta primers. This table comes from immunoSEQ multiplex PCR, and its TCRdb copy is limited to in-frame clones, with some not included. The sample lists 150,000 to 200,000 clones, roughly 76% occurring once. Source material: PBMCs. Receptors originate from a woman younger than 35 in good health and CMV-seropositive.

The chain carries TRBV5-1 and TRBJ1-1; D possibly corresponds to TRBD1 (6 bases). This CDR3 has 16 amino acids. Germline values: CDR1 SGHRS, CDR2 YFSETQ. V dropped 10 bases and J dropped 10 bases, with 32 bases sitting between them. CDR3 protein: CALMGGQPEKDDRAFF. In DNA form, the CDR3 reads TGCGCCCTGATGGGGGGGCAACCCGAGAAAGATGACCGAGCTTTCTTT.

The chain joins TRBV7-2 to TRBJ2-7, with TRBD2 matching over 10 bases. V gave up 5 bases and J gave up 2 bases; unmatched junction bases: 3. The germline gives CDR1 SGHTA, CDR2 FQGNSA. This CDR3 spans 14 amino acids. Here the CDR3 reads CASSPAGGAYEQYF. The CDR3 DNA reads as TGTGCCAGCAGCCCAGCGGGAGGGGCCTACGAGCAGTACTTC. Drawing the rest from reference TRBV7-2 and TRBJ2-7, the complete variable domain is GAGVSQSPSNKVTEKGKDVELRCDPISGHTALYWYRQSLGQGLEFLIYFQGNSAPDKSGLPSDRFSAERTGGSVSTLTIQRTQQEDSAVYLCASSPAGGAYEQYFGPGTRLTVT.

This chain links TRBV4-2 with TRBJ2-6; the match to TRBD2 covers 14 bases. This CDR3 contains 18 residues. Looked up from germline, CDR1 is LGHNA and CDR2 is YNFKEQ. After removal of 8 bases from V and 4 bases from J, the junction contained 10 bases not matched to a gene. CDR3 residues: CASGDSTSGGGGANVLTF. The DNA for the CDR3 is TGTGCCAGCGGAGACTCGACTAGCGGGGGGGGAGGGGCCAACGTCCTGACTTTC.

The chain employs TRBV27 and TRBJ2-7, with D maybe TRBD2 (6 bases). V was shortened by 5 bases and J by 4 bases, with 21 bases between the two germline ends. Germline-derived CDR1 and CDR2 are MNHEY and SMNVEV (reference sequence). The CDR3 runs to 16 residues. This chain's CDR3 is CASSPRRGMEFYEQYF. In DNA, the CDR3 is TGTGCCAGCAGTCCCCGGAGGGGTATGGAGTTTTACGAGCAGTACTTC.

In its sample, this clone was seen a few times. The rearrangement uses TRBV7-9 and TRBJ1-2; TRBD1 is a possible D gene (5 bases). Per germline, CDR1 SEHNR and CDR2 FQNEAQ (reference sequence). Trimming took off 0 bases at V and 6 bases at J, with 14 bases between the two ends. The CDR3 runs to 15 residues. The CDR3 DNA follows: TGTGCCAGCAGCTTAGCGCTAGGGGAGCGGGATGGCTACACCTTC. Amino acids: CASSLALGERDGYTF.

The J gene is TRBJ1-2, the V gene TRBV7-8; D remains unclear. Looked up from germline, CDR1 is SGHVS and CDR2 is FQNEAQ. The CDR3 has 17 amino acids. The V end was cut by 0 bases, the J end by 6 bases, with 20 bases between. The CDR3 protein is CASSLAIWASQEDGYTF. DNA for the CDR3: TGTGCCAGCAGCTTAGCAATATGGGCATCCCAGGAGGATGGCTACACCTTC.

CDR3: CATQATSGGVYNEQFF. CDR3 bases: TGTGCCACCCAGGCCACTAGCGGGGGGGTATACAATGAGCAGTTCTTC. V usage is TRBV19 and J usage is TRBJ2-1; TRBD2 aligns across 13 bases. After removal of 10 bases from V and 4 bases from J, the junction contained 10 bases not matched to a gene. The CDR3 runs 16 residues. Germline V gene sequence: CDR1 LNHDA, CDR2 SQIVND (reference sequence).

This clone has more than one count but fewer than ten. This rearrangement joins TRBV10-1 to TRBJ2-3; D remains ambiguous. This CDR3 comprises 14 residues. The V and J ends lost 0 bases and 2 bases respectively, with 6 bases between them. Germline V gene data show CDR1 as WNHNN and CDR2 as SYGVQD (reference sequence). CDR3 coding DNA: TGCGCCAGCAGTGAGTCACCTACCACAGATACGCAGTATTTT. Amino acid sequence: CASSESPTTDTQYF.